This T cell receptor (beta chain) was documented in a study of response to subunit inactivated influenza vaccine. TCRdb re-called the RT-PCR reads with MiXCR, one entry per CDR3 protein. In the table there are roughly 650,000 distinct CDR3 sequences, 15% to 18% of which are singletons. The CDR3 is 13 amino acids. In germline, CDR1 is LGHNA, CDR2 YSLEER. Trimming shortened V by 4 bases and J by 7 bases, and 12 bases separated the two germline ends. The receptor comes from a man in his fifties or sixties who received an inactivated influenza vaccine. V gene TRBV4-3 combines with J gene TRBJ2-3; D is perhaps TRBD2 (5 bases). Sample: PBMCs from blood, taken 11 to 12 days after vaccination. CDR3 sequence (DNA): TGCGCCAGCAGCCCGCGACTAACAAATACGCAGTATTTT. This codes for CASSPRLTNTQYF.